These T cell receptor beta chains were read from a single sample in a study of cytomegalovirus exposure and HLA in healthy donors. Profiling relied on immunoSEQ multiplex PCR, and the TCRdb table lists in-frame clones only, not all of them. This repertoire shows around 200,000 clones, about 83% found once; its top ten account for more than 8.5%. The material sequenced was PBMCs. These TCRs come from a woman aged 50 to 60 in good health and CMV-seropositive. Each CDR3 is given with its conserved first and last residue. The D gene is left open where the match is weak. Not all rows give a size; the values are once, few, many and, for expanded clones, a class.

D gene: NA; V gene: TRBV9; clone size: NA; J gene: TRBJ2-3; CDR3 DNA: TGTGCCAGCAGCGTAGTTTCGGGGTCTAGCACAGATACGCAGTATTTT; CDR3 protein: CASSVVSGSSTDTQYF
D gene: NA; V gene: TRBV7-9; clone size: NA; J gene: TRBJ2-3; CDR3 DNA: TGTGCCAGCAGTAACGAGGTGGGTCTGCAGTATTTT; CDR3 protein: CASSNEVGLQYF
D gene: NA; V gene: TRBV7-3; clone size: NA; J gene: TRBJ2-2; CDR3 DNA: TGTGCCAGCAGCCTCATGGGGACTACCGGGGAGCTGTTTTTT; CDR3 protein: CASSLMGTTGELFF
D gene: NA; V gene: TRBV4-1; clone size: NA; J gene: TRBJ2-7; CDR3 DNA: TGCGCCAGCAGCCAAGGGGGGCGGGTAGGGTACGAGCAGTACTTC; CDR3 protein: CASSQGGRVGYEQYF
D gene: TRBD2; V gene: TRBV6-1; clone size: NA; J gene: TRBJ2-7; CDR3 DNA: TGTGCCAGCAGAGAAGAGGTAGGGACTAGCGCTTTCGAGCAGTACTTC; CDR3 protein: CASREEVGTSAFEQYF
D gene: TRBD2; V gene: TRBV7-2; clone size: NA; J gene: TRBJ2-7; CDR3 DNA: TGTGCCAGCAGCTTGAGCCCAGGAGCGGGGGAATACGAGCAGTACTTC; CDR3 protein: CASSLSPGAGEYEQYF
D gene: TRBD1; V gene: TRBV5-1; clone size: once; J gene: TRBJ1-2; CDR3 DNA: TGCGCCAGCAGCCTGGACAGGGGCGGCTATGGCTACACCTTC; CDR3 protein: CASSLDRGGYGYTF
D gene: TRBD2; V gene: TRBV9; clone size: few; J gene: TRBJ2-2; CDR3 DNA: TGTGCCAGCAGCCAGAGGACTAGCGGAGGCACCGGGGAGCTGTTTTTT; CDR3 protein: CASSQRTSGGTGELFF
D gene: TRBD1; V gene: TRBV29-1; clone size: NA; J gene: TRBJ2-3; CDR3 DNA: TGCAGCGCCGGGGGACAGGCGGCAGATACGCAGTATTTT; CDR3 protein: CSAGGQAADTQYF
D gene: NA; V gene: TRBV6-1; clone size: NA; J gene: TRBJ1-4; CDR3 DNA: TGTGCCAGCAGTGAAACCGCGGACAGTAATGAAAAACTGTTTTTT; CDR3 protein: CASSETADSNEKLFF